A single sample is the source of the 6 T cell receptor beta chains below, sequenced in a study of cytomegalovirus exposure and HLA in healthy donors. TCRdb's table, derived via immunoSEQ multiplex PCR, lists solely in-frame clones and lacks some. The sample yields under 300,000 clones, just over 85% seen once. What was sequenced was PBMCs. These receptors all stem from a woman aged 18-29 years in good health and CMV-seronegative.

This clone turned up a few times. The chain joins TRBV9 to TRBJ1-2; D is perhaps TRBD1 (6 bases). The length of the CDR3 is 15 residues. Germline assignment: CDR1 SGDLS and CDR2 YYNGEE. V was cut by 3 bases and J by 4 bases, with 16 bases left in between. Written as DNA, the CDR3 is TGTGCCAGCAGCGACCGGGACAACCTAGGCTATGGCTACACCTTC. Its protein is CASSDRDNLGYGYTF.

The V and J genes are TRBV7-4 and TRBJ1-1; tentatively, D is TRBD1 (5 bases). This CDR3 spans 14 amino acids. V was cut by 6 bases and J by 0 bases, with 11 bases left in between. Germline assignment: CDR1 SGHVT and CDR2 SQSDAQ. Here the CDR3 DNA reads TGTGCCAGCAGTCCAGGGTGGGTGAACACTGAAGCTTTCTTT. It encodes CASSPGWVNTEAFF.

The genes are TRBV30 and TRBJ1-2, with D unclear. The germline V gene has CDR1 GTSNPN and CDR2 SVGIG (reference sequence). CDR3 length: 14 amino acids. With 2 bases removed from V and 7 bases from J, the gap between germline ends came to 17 bases. DNA of the CDR3: TGTGCCTGGAGTCCCGCCTGGCCGGGTGGTGGCTACACCTTC. Translating gives CAWSPAWPGGGYTF.

V and J are TRBV27 and TRBJ2-7, with D uncertain. CDR3 length equals 14 residues. Germline values: CDR1 MNHEY, CDR2 SMNVEV (reference sequence). With 3 bases removed from V and 0 bases from J, the gap between germline ends came to 9 bases. Here the CDR3 reads CASSFDIYSYEQYF. As DNA, the CDR3 is TGTGCCAGCAGTTTCGACATTTACTCCTACGAGCAGTACTTC.

V and J are TRBV14 and TRBJ2-3, with D possibly being TRBD1 (6 bases). The CDR3 spans 13 residues. Germline CDR1 reads SGHDN; CDR2 reads FVKESK. V dropped 4 bases and J dropped 5 bases, with 10 bases sitting between them. The CDR3 is CASSPLGGDTQYF. CDR3 coding DNA: TGTGCCAGCAGCCCATTAGGGGGAGATACGCAGTATTTT.

J is TRBJ1-3 and V is TRBV5-1; TRBD1 aligns across 7 bases. With V trimmed by 4 bases and J by 4 bases, 20 bases remained unmatched. The germline gives CDR1 SGHRS, CDR2 YFSETQ. The CDR3 contains 19 residues. The DNA of the CDR3 is TGCGCCAGCAGCCCCACCACGAGATCTCCCGACAGGGACGGAAACACCATATATTTT. Protein: CASSPTTRSPDRDGNTIYF.